Below are 10 T cell receptor beta chains sequenced from a single sample in a study of cytomegalovirus exposure and HLA in healthy donors. PCR primers comprised 60 Vbeta and 13 Jbeta primers. Libraries were prepared by immunoSEQ multiplex PCR; TCRdb keeps only in-frame clonotypes and omits some of them. The sample comprises roughly 140,000 clones, around 74% of which are singletons, and under 8% rests with the top ten. The specimen sequenced was PBMCs. Source of these receptors: a man aged 50-60 years in good health and CMV-seropositive.

This chain uses TRBV11-1 with TRBJ2-5; 11 bases line up with TRBD1. The CDR3 totals 13 residues. The V and J ends lost 11 bases and 4 bases, in that order; junction bases with no gene match: 6. Germline loops: CDR1 SGHAT, CDR2 FQDESV (reference sequence). The CDR3 spells CASGQGARETQYF. The CDR3 nucleotides are TGTGCCTCAGGACAGGGGGCGCGAGAGACCCAGTACTTC.

For this clone: Sequence at one end of the junction differs from germline and may be a read error. This chain joins TRBV5-4 and TRBJ1-4; D is perhaps TRBD1 (5 bases). This CDR3 has 16 amino acids. CDR1 is SGHNT, CDR2 YYREEE, per germline (reference sequence). The CDR3 spells CASSLAGTSGNGKLFF. CDR3 DNA sequence: TGTGCCAGCAGCTTGGCTGGGACTTCCGGGAATGGAAAACTGTTTTTT.

CDR3 residues: CASSLGVAGTGELFF. CDR3 in DNA: TGTGCCAGCAGCTTAGGTGTGGCGGGTACCGGGGAGCTGTTTTTT. The chain is built from TRBV7-2 and TRBJ2-2; possibly TRBD2 for D (5 bases). The CDR3 runs to 15 residues. Between the trimmed V and J ends, which lost 1 base and 5 bases, there was a span of 11 bases. Germline CDR1 reads SGHTA; CDR2 reads FQGNSA.

DNA for the CDR3: TGTGCCACCAGCAGAGGGACAATTAGCAATCAGCCCCAGCATTTT. It codes for CATSRGTISNQPQHF. The rearrangement uses TRBV15 and TRBJ1-5, with D possibly being TRBD1 (5 bases). Per germline, CDR1 LNHNV and CDR2 YYDKDF (reference sequence). V was shortened by 1 base and J by 0 bases, with 7 bases between the two germline ends. CDR3 length: 15 amino acids.

The chain uses TRBV7-3 and TRBJ2-5, with TRBD2 matching over 8 bases. The CDR3 extends over 15 amino acids. Germline CDR1 reads SGHTA; CDR2 reads FQGTGA. J was trimmed by 2 bases and V by 5 bases; bases with no gene match: 7. CDR3 coding DNA: TGTGCCAGCAGCCCTGGACTAGCACTTCAAGAGACCCAGTACTTC. It translates to CASSPGLALQETQYF. Combining the CDR3 with reference TRBV7-3 and TRBJ2-5 gives the whole variable domain GAGVSQTPSNKVTEKGKYVELRCDPISGHTALYWYRQSLGQGPEFLIYFQGTGAADDSGLPNDRFFAVRPEGSVSTLKIQRTERGDSAVYLCASSPGLALQETQYFGPGTRLLVL.

The chain couples TRBV2 to TRBJ2-7; 8 positions match TRBD2. CDR3 length: 15 amino acids. Germline CDR1 and CDR2: SNHLY and FYNNEI. V was clipped by 4 bases and J by 3 bases; unmatched bases: 8. The CDR3 DNA reads TGTGCCAGCAGTGTCGGGAGGGGCAGGGGCTACGAGCAGTACTTC. Protein sequence: CASSVGRGRGYEQYF.

V gene TRBV5-1 combines with J gene TRBJ2-5, with a possible D match to TRBD2 (5 bases). V lost 1 base and J 10 bases, leaving 14 bases between the germline ends. There are 13 residues in the CDR3. The germline V gene encodes CDR1 SGHRS and CDR2 YFSETQ. CDR3 in amino acids: CASSLQDSTLQYF. CDR3 nucleotide sequence: TGCGCCAGCAGCTTGCAGGACTCGACTCTCCAGTACTTC.

V gene TRBV7-9 combines with J gene TRBJ2-7; 9 bases line up with TRBD1. The CDR3 is made up of 15 amino acids. J gave up 5 bases and V 0 bases, and 5 bases lay outside the gene matches. Germline loops: CDR1 SEHNR, CDR2 FQNEAQ (reference sequence). The CDR3 DNA reads as TGTGCCAGCAGCTTAGCCGGGACAGGGTTCCACGAGCAGTACTTC. This encodes CASSLAGTGFHEQYF.

The J gene is TRBJ2-3, the V gene TRBV28; D uncertain. Looked up from germline, CDR1 is MDHEN and CDR2 is SYDVKM. The V and J ends lost 3 bases and 1 base respectively, with 8 bases between them. This CDR3 spans 14 amino acids. The CDR3 region is CASSFVLGTDTQYF. For the CDR3, the DNA is TGTGCCAGCAGTTTCGTACTGGGCACAGATACGCAGTATTTT.

CDR3 amino acids: CASSFQGEGWDEQYF. In DNA form, the CDR3 reads TGTGCCAGCAGTTTTCAAGGGGAGGGCTGGGACGAGCAGTACTTC. This rearrangement joins TRBV27 to TRBJ2-5; TRBD2 matches 7 bases. The J call may be incorrect, as the DNA end agrees better with TRBJ2-7. CDR1 and CDR2 from the germline V gene are MNHEY and SMNVEV (reference sequence). This CDR3 region has 15 residues.